The present entry profiles one T cell receptor beta chain with its context. Its antigen is currently unknown. Germline CDR1 is MDHEN and CDR2 is SYDVKM. The junction had 5 bases not matched to a gene; V was cut back by 2 bases and J by 1 base. The CDR3 contains 15 residues. This entry comes from a study of CD8 T cells in ankylosing spondylitis. Quantitative barcoded 5'-RACE was used to prepare TCR beta libraries. TCRdb processed the 5' RACE reads anew with MiXCR; each CDR3 protein has one entry. In the table there are about 210,000 distinct CDR3 sequences, about 7% of which are singletons. Study-wide results and limits: Blood from ankylosing spondylitis patients appeared to carry a characteristic roughly 8-variant TCR beta motif. Significant enrichment of disease-linked clones was reported in matched ankylosing spondylitis synovial fluid.

Sequencing was carried out using blood, either unsorted or a sorted T cell fraction (not recorded which). This TCR was sampled from a male donor with ankylosing spondylitis. The chain is built from TRBV28 and TRBJ2-7, with 7 positions matching TRBD2. The CDR3 DNA reads as TGTGCCAGCAGTTTACCGGGGGGAGGGTCCTACGAGCAGTACTTC. This codes for CASSLPGGGSYEQYF.